These T cell receptor beta chains were read from a single sample in a study of response to subunit inactivated influenza vaccine. In TCRdb, the RT-PCR reads were re-called with MiXCR into one record per CDR3 protein. The sample carries 650,000 to 800,000 distinct CDR3 sequences, roughly 20% recorded once. Sequencing was performed on PBMCs from blood, taken 5 to 6 days after vaccination. Receptor source: a man aged 45-60 years who received an inactivated influenza vaccine. Each CDR3 is given with its conserved first and last residue. A D gene is named only where the DNA matches it firmly. Only part of the rows carry a size: once, few, many, or a class if the clone is expanded.

d_call: TRBD1
clone_size: -
v_call: TRBV20-1
j_call: TRBJ1-1
cdr3_aa: CSANRGRFTEAFF
cdr3_nt: TGCAGTGCCAACAGGGGAAGGTTCACTGAAGCTTTCTTT

d_call: TRBD1
clone_size: once
v_call: TRBV10-3
j_call: TRBJ2-7
cdr3_aa: CAIGTGGYEQYF
cdr3_nt: TGTGCCATCGGGACAGGGGGCTACGAGCAGTACTTC

d_call: -
clone_size: -
v_call: TRBV30
j_call: TRBJ2-2
cdr3_aa: CAWNGRLLGTSNTGELFF
cdr3_nt: TGTGCCTGGAACGGACGGCTACTTGGGACTTCGAACACCGGGGAGCTGTTTTTT

d_call: TRBD2
clone_size: many
v_call: TRBV5-1
j_call: TRBJ2-3
cdr3_aa: CASSPDSGRMTDTQYF
cdr3_nt: TGCGCCAGCAGCCCAGATAGCGGGAGGATGACAGATACGCAGTATTTT

d_call: TRBD1
clone_size: few
v_call: TRBV10-3
j_call: TRBJ2-2
cdr3_aa: CAITATGGTGELFF
cdr3_nt: TGTGCCATCACCGCGACAGGGGGCACCGGGGAGCTGTTTTTT

d_call: TRBD2
clone_size: many
v_call: TRBV2
j_call: TRBJ2-5
cdr3_aa: CASSGTSGLTQETQYF
cdr3_nt: TGTGCCAGCAGTGGTACTAGCGGACTAACCCAAGAGACCCAGTACTTC

d_call: TRBD1
clone_size: many
v_call: TRBV29-1
j_call: TRBJ1-2
cdr3_aa: CSVRDSLKGGYGYTF
cdr3_nt: TGCAGCGTTCGGGACAGTCTAAAAGGCGGCTATGGCTACACCTTC

d_call: TRBD1
clone_size: few
v_call: TRBV7-9
j_call: TRBJ1-2
cdr3_aa: CASSFGDRVDGYTF
cdr3_nt: TGTGCCAGCAGCTTTGGGGACAGGGTCGATGGCTACACCTTC

d_call: -
clone_size: -
v_call: TRBV4-3
j_call: TRBJ2-2
cdr3_aa: CASSQEQGIRSNTGELFF
cdr3_nt: TGCGCCAGCAGCCAGGAACAGGGAATTCGGTCGAACACCGGGGAGCTGTTTTTT

d_call: -
clone_size: -
v_call: TRBV7-2
j_call: TRBJ1-5
cdr3_aa: CASSLDKNQPQHF
cdr3_nt: TGTGCCAGCAGCTTAGACAAGAATCAGCCCCAGCATTTT

d_call: TRBD2
clone_size: few
v_call: TRBV4-2
j_call: TRBJ2-1
cdr3_aa: CASSQERLADLYNEQFF
cdr3_nt: TGTGCCAGCAGCCAAGAAAGACTAGCGGACCTCTACAATGAGCAGTTCTTC

d_call: TRBD2
clone_size: few
v_call: TRBV28
j_call: TRBJ2-1
cdr3_aa: CASKILAGGPNEQFF
cdr3_nt: TGTGCCAGCAAAATCCTAGCGGGGGGGCCCAATGAGCAGTTCTTC

d_call: -
clone_size: -
v_call: TRBV27
j_call: TRBJ2-1
cdr3_aa: CASSLEQLPYNEQFF
cdr3_nt: TGTGCCAGCAGTTTAGAGCAATTACCATACAATGAGCAGTTCTTC

d_call: TRBD1
clone_size: few
v_call: TRBV4-3
j_call: TRBJ2-1
cdr3_aa: CASSQDRDSNEQFF
cdr3_nt: TGCGCCAGCAGCCAAGATAGGGACAGCAATGAGCAGTTCTTC

d_call: -
clone_size: -
v_call: TRBV12-3/TRBV12-4
j_call: TRBJ1-3
cdr3_aa: CASSLQGDYLDTIYF
cdr3_nt: TGTGCCAGCAGTTTACAAGGGGATTACTTGGACACCATATATTTT

d_call: -
clone_size: few
v_call: TRBV6-2/TRBV6-3
j_call: TRBJ2-1
cdr3_aa: CASSYSVGDEQFF
cdr3_nt: TGTGCCAGCAGTTACTCCGTGGGGGATGAGCAGTTCTTC

d_call: TRBD1
clone_size: -
v_call: TRBV6-1
j_call: TRBJ1-1
cdr3_aa: CASSTQGKTEAFF
cdr3_nt: TGTGCCAGCAGTACACAGGGGAAGACTGAAGCTTTCTTT

d_call: -
clone_size: -
v_call: TRBV5-1
j_call: TRBJ1-5
cdr3_aa: CASSPDWGNQPQHF
cdr3_nt: TGCGCCAGCAGCCCTGACTGGGGCAATCAGCCCCAGCATTTT

d_call: -
clone_size: -
v_call: TRBV5-6
j_call: TRBJ1-3
cdr3_aa: CASSLGGGIGNTIYF
cdr3_nt: TGTGCCAGCAGCTTGGGCGGAGGGATTGGAAACACCATATATTTT